This TCR beta chain was identified in a study of Ad26.COV2.S vaccination and SARS-CoV-2 variants. On this clone: Its antigen is not identified.

Treatment in this sample: about 20 received Ad26.COV2.S at low or high dose, single or two shots; 5 received placebo; per-sample allocation not given. Each sample was drawn 63 days after the first injection (of vaccine or placebo). Regarding the study as a whole: The study found similar non-spike TCR breadth in vaccine and placebo recipients.

Produced via immunoSEQ multiplex PCR; TCRdb's table is partial and in-frame only. The data hold about 350,000 clones, with 75% to 90% observed a single time. Germline CDR1 is LGHNA and CDR2 is YNFKEQ. This CDR3 is 15 amino acids long. The ends were cut back, 1 base at V and 4 bases at J, with 13 bases in the middle. Sequencing used peripheral blood, obtained in a trial of Ad26.COV2.S vaccine versus placebo. This sequence originates from a person between 18 and 59 years old who received the Ad26.COV2.S COVID-19 vaccine or a placebo. V usage is TRBV4-2 and J usage is TRBJ1-2, with a tentative D call TRBD1 (5 bases). As DNA, the CDR3 is TGTGCCAGCAGCCAAGGCTCAGGCAGGGCCTATGGCTACACCTTC. This sequence encodes CASSQGSGRAYGYTF.